Shown below are 13 T cell receptor beta chains from a single sample sequenced in a study of blood T cell repertoires in COVID-19. Libraries were prepared by immunoSEQ multiplex PCR; TCRdb keeps only in-frame clonotypes and omits some of them. The sample includes 250,000 to 350,000 clones, about 88% seen only once; the top ten take almost 1.5%. Sequencing was done on a sample of peripheral blood. These receptors were taken from a human donor with COVID-19, enrolled during active disease. The donor label of this sample is uncertain.

In its sample, this clone was seen once. V and J are TRBV11-3 and TRBJ2-2, with a weak D call TRBD1 (5 bases). Germline V gene data show CDR1 as SGHNT and CDR2 as YENEEA. V gave up 5 bases and J gave up 6 bases, with 10 bases separating them. The CDR3 contains 13 residues. The chain's CDR3 is CASSPRVAGELFF. The CDR3 bases are TGTGCCAGCAGCCCCAGGGTTGCCGGGGAGCTGTTTTTT. The full variable domain, completed using reference TRBV11-3 and TRBJ2-2, is EAGVVQSPRYKIIEKKQPVAFWCNPISGHNTLYWYLQNLGQGPELLIRYENEEAVDDSQLPKDRFSAERLKGVDSTLKIQPAELGDSAVYLCASSPRVAGELFFGEGSRLTVL.

This chain uses TRBV7-3 with TRBJ1-1, with 9 nucleotides matching TRBD1. Germline CDR1 and CDR2: SGHTA and FQGTGA. Trimming took 5 bases from V and 6 from J; bases not matched to a gene: 7. The CDR3 runs 14 residues. The CDR3 is CASSQGQGPAEAFF. The CDR3 nucleotides read TGTGCCAGCAGCCAAGGACAGGGGCCTGCTGAAGCTTTCTTT.

The chain uses TRBV2 and TRBJ2-5; D might be TRBD1 (5 bases). The CDR3 has 16 residues. The germline V gene has CDR1 SNHLY and CDR2 FYNNEI. Trimming stripped 6 bases from V and 5 bases from J, with 22 bases between. This chain's CDR3 is CASSDSDRGLHETQYF. Here the CDR3 DNA reads TGTGCCAGCAGCGACTCGGATAGGGGCCTTCACGAGACCCAGTACTTC.

The chain has TRBV5-1 and TRBJ2-1, with TRBD2 matching 11 bases. J gave up 7 bases and V 4 bases, and 13 bases lay outside the gene matches. The CDR3 runs 17 residues. Per the germline V gene, CDR1 is SGHRS and CDR2 is YFSETQ. The CDR3 bases are TGCGCCAGCAGCAGTCTCGTAGCGGGAGGGCTGCTAAATGAGCAGTTCTTC. This sequence encodes CASSSLVAGGLLNEQFF.

There are many counts of this clone. The chain couples TRBV30 to TRBJ2-1, with D perhaps matching TRBD2 (5 bases). Germline loops: CDR1 GTSNPN, CDR2 SVGIG (reference sequence). CDR3 length: 13 residues. V lost 3 bases, J lost 4 bases, and 10 bases lay in between. CDR3 in amino acids: CAWSSGLYNEQFF. CDR3 DNA sequence: TGTGCCTGGAGCAGCGGCTTATACAATGAGCAGTTCTTC. The variable domain in full, with the rest retrieved from reference TRBV30 and TRBJ2-1, is SQTIHQWPATLVQPVGSPLSLECTVEGTSNPNLYWYRQAAGRGLQLLFYSVGIGQISSEVPQNLSASRPQDRQFILSSKKLLLSDSGFYLCAWSSGLYNEQFFGPGTRLTVL.

This rearrangement joins TRBV5-6 to TRBJ2-1; the D gene is possibly TRBD1 (5 bases). The length of the CDR3 is 15 residues. Trimming cost V 4 bases and J 7 bases, with 18 bases left between them. Germline-derived CDR1 and CDR2 are SGHDT and YYEEEE. This CDR3 reads CASSRDRPKGNEQFF. The CDR3 region has the DNA TGTGCCAGCAGCCGCGACAGACCAAAGGGAAATGAGCAGTTCTTC.

The CDR3 protein is CASSQGTGNLGEQFF. In DNA, the CDR3 is TGCGCCAGCAGCCAAGGGACAGGAAATTTGGGTGAGCAGTTCTTC. The chain joins TRBV4-1 to TRBJ2-1, with TRBD1 identical over 7 bases. There are 15 residues in the CDR3. Germline-derived CDR1 and CDR2 are MGHRA and YSYEKL. J lost 9 bases, V lost 1 base, and 9 bases had no gene match.

The chain is built from TRBV25-1 and TRBJ1-3; TRBD1 might be the D (6 bases). Looked up from germline, CDR1 is MGHDK and CDR2 is SYGVNS. V lost 5 bases to trimming and J lost 1 base, with 12 bases between them. The CDR3 runs 15 residues. CDR3 loop: CASSPQGLSGNTIYF. The CDR3 coding sequence is TGTGCCAGCAGTCCACAGGGTTTGTCTGGAAACACCATATATTTT.

The chain links TRBV27 to TRBJ1-1; 11 positions match TRBD1. The CDR3 spans 17 residues. Germline V gene data show CDR1 as MNHEY and CDR2 as SMNVEV (reference sequence). Trimming took 5 bases from V and 3 from J; bases not matched to a gene: 11. CDR3 protein: CASSPGDRGSTDTEAFF. The DNA of the CDR3 is TGTGCCAGCAGTCCTGGGGACAGGGGGAGTACGGACACTGAAGCTTTCTTT.

The gene calls are TRBV9 and TRBJ2-1; 8 bases map to TRBD2. Germline trimming cut 0 bases from V and 8 bases from J; bases unmatched to any gene: 7. Germline V lookup: CDR1 SGDLS, CDR2 YYNGEE. CDR3 length: 15 residues. The CDR3 spells CASSVAVAGNDEQFF. In DNA form, the CDR3 reads TGTGCCAGCAGCGTAGCAGTAGCGGGAAACGATGAGCAGTTCTTC.

V and J are TRBV6-1 and TRBJ2-3, with 8 positions matching TRBD2. The germline V gene has CDR1 MNHNS and CDR2 SASEGT. This CDR3 contains 17 residues. Losses at the gene ends were 2 bases for V and 3 bases for J; bases not matched to a gene: 10. The chain's CDR3 is CASSELLAGTRTDTQYF. CDR3 nucleotides: TGTGCCAGCAGTGAACTTTTAGCGGGGACGAGGACAGATACGCAGTATTTT.

This chain links TRBV28 with TRBJ1-2; TRBD1 matches 8 bases. The CDR3 is made up of 14 amino acids. Germline lookup yields CDR1 MDHEN and CDR2 SYDVKM. V dropped 7 bases and J dropped 8; count of bases not matched to a gene: 12. The CDR3, as DNA: TGTGCCAGCATCACGACAGGGGCGAGGAGAGGCTACACCTTC. This encodes CASITTGARRGYTF.

J is TRBJ1-2 and V is TRBV30; D gene unclear. Germline V gives CDR1 GTSNPN, CDR2 SVGIG (reference sequence). The CDR3 consists of 12 residues. V lost 5 bases to trimming and J lost 0 bases, with 7 bases between them. The CDR3 sequence is CAWSYTNYGYTF. CDR3 nucleotides: TGTGCCTGGTCTTATACTAACTATGGCTACACCTTC.